This TCR beta chain originates from a study of OX40 agonist ivuxolimab in advanced cancers. TCRdb keeps only in-frame clones here, not all; method: immunoSEQ multiplex PCR. The sample shows roughly 49,000 clones, roughly 80% of them seen only once. V was shortened by 7 bases and J by 7 bases, with 22 bases between the two germline ends. The germline gives CDR1 SEHNR, CDR2 FQNEAQ (reference sequence). The CDR3 contains 16 residues. The chain combines TRBV7-9 with TRBJ2-2; D is possibly TRBD1 (7 bases). This specimen consisted of CD4+ or CD8+ T cells sorted from blood, obtained in a trial of the OX40 agonist ivuxolimab. The sequence came from an adult with an advanced solid tumor such as melanoma, head and neck, liver or kidney cancer. The CDR3 DNA is TGTGCCAGCACCGGAGGGGGAAGACAGGGTAGCGGGGAGCTGTTTTTT. It specifies CASTGGGRQGSGELFF.